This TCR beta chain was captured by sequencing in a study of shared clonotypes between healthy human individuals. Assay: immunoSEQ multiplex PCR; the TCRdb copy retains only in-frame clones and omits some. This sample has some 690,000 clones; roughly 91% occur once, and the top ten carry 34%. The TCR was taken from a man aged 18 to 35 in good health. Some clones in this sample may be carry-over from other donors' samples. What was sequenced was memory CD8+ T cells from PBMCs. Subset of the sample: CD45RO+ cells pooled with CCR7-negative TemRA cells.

The CDR3 DNA is TGTGCCAGCAGCTTTTTATCAGGGGGCGCGGATTCACCCCTCCACTTT. Translation gives CASSFLSGGADSPLHF. The J gene is TRBJ1-6, the V gene TRBV7-2; 8 nucleotides align to TRBD1. J was trimmed by 8 bases and V by 3 bases; bases with no gene match: 9. The length of the CDR3 is 16 residues. The germline V gene encodes CDR1 SGHTA and CDR2 FQGNSA. The whole variable domain, remainder taken from reference TRBV7-2 and TRBJ1-6, is GAGVSQSPSNKVTEKGKDVELRCDPISGHTALYWYRQSLGQGLEFLIYFQGNSAPDKSGLPSDRFSAERTGGSVSTLTIQRTQQEDSAVYLCASSFLSGGADSPLHFGNGTRLTVT.